Sequencing of this T cell receptor beta chain was carried out in a study of T cell responses to AZD1222 COVID-19 vaccine. V was trimmed by 3 bases and J by 4 bases, leaving 24 bases between them. CDR1 and CDR2 from the germline V gene are KGHSH and LQKENI. There are 18 residues in the CDR3. Sequenced by immunoSEQ multiplex PCR; TCRdb stores in-frame clones only, minus some. The data contain 110,000 to 150,000 clones, around 91% of them seen just once; the ten biggest clones take up 1.5% to 2%. The study's findings and limits: After the peak T cell response, and only then, were repertoires sampled. Regions 160-218 and 743-854 held dominance among vaccine-associated CD4 TCRs, which spanned spike.

This clone was detected only once. Its antigen is not known. The sample in question was peripheral blood, obtained on day 0 of AZD1222 vaccination. The receptor comes from an adult in good health. The rearrangement links TRBV18 to TRBJ1-1; a weak D match, TRBD1 (5 bases). The CDR3 sequence is CASSPLGGALPGVTEAFF. CDR3 sequence (DNA): TGTGCCAGCTCACCTCTCGGAGGGGCCCTACCGGGGGTCACTGAAGCTTTCTTT.